This T cell receptor (beta chain) was obtained from a study of shared clonotypes between healthy human individuals (dated by TCRdb to about 2020). Study-level background: Two women and three men aged 18 to 49 years were included in the cohort. Per donor, three plates each were used for CD4 naive and CD4 memory, two for CD8 naive, and one for CD8 memory. The study deeply sequenced blood TCR repertoires of several healthy adults to estimate repertoire size and the extent of clonotype sharing between individuals. Libraries were prepared and TCR repertoires were sequenced by different laboratories using diverse techniques, in order to increase sequencing depth and limit assay-specific biases. Between about 0.8 and 9 billion PBMCs per donor were obtained by leukapheresis.

Regarding this clone: Its cognate antigen has yet to be identified. Per-base qualities were not stored, and no clone one base away is much larger.

TCR CDR3 regions were amplified from genomic DNA by multiplex PCR using the deep immunoSEQ assay. Genomic DNA extracted from each cell subset was distributed evenly over all wells of several immunoSEQ 96-well plates, and each plate served as one replicate. Each replicate PCR for sorted subsets received 200 ng genomic DNA, equal to roughly 33,000 T cell genomes. The purified libraries were quantified using a Qubit 3.0 fluorometer, sized with a Bioanalyzer 2100, and then quantified again using the KAPA Library Quantification kit. Every immunoSEQ 96-well plate was sequenced on a separate single-read 150-cycle Illumina NextSeq 550 flow cell. The paper's processing steps were these. Because the immunoSEQ output held only junctional sequences and lacked quality scores, the filtering could not match the filtering applied to full-length reads. Sequences were annotated with PyIR, a Python wrapper for IgBLAST v1.9, and V/J genes and CDR3 were assigned using IMGT germline references. Any read was removed if the V/J assignment was weak (E-value above 1e-6), the CDR3 was missing, or the read contained stop codons, out-of-frame junctions, or ambiguous translated residues. A V3J clonotype was defined by an identical inferred V gene, J gene, and CDR3 amino acid sequence. To compute the percentage overlap between repertoires, the number of shared unique clonotypes was divided by the size of the smaller repertoire. RTK rarefaction, the Chao1 estimator, and Recon v2.1 estimates of unobserved clonotypes were used to assess repertoire richness. For all TCRbeta clonotypes obtained by the gDNA method from a few donors, generation probabilities were computed with OLGA. TCRdb limited this immuneACCESS table to in-frame rearrangements with V and J called. A share of clones is missing; checked studies link under half to unresolved V genes, and the rest is unexplained. V, J and clone size derive from that table, while D and trimming were established from the DNA sequence. The sample table shows roughly 2,000,000 clones, and around 93% are seen once. Around 1.8% of the sample rests with the top ten.

What the research found in general, with its limitations: When a handful of donors were compared, the shared fraction of clonotypes was about 5% for naive CD4, around 4% for naive CD8, more than 2% for memory CD4, and roughly 0.43% for memory CD8. The small number of donors limited the genetic and exposure-history diversity represented. Larger estimated clonotype richness was generally found for naive subsets than for memory subsets. Incomplete sequencing was indicated by rarefaction of sorted-subset datasets, despite the large sequencing depth. Pairwise subsampling indicated that sequencing depth was expected to affect the degree of clonotype sharing among donors. Sampling was limited to blood, and TCR repertoires in tissue likely differ from TCR repertoires in blood. Higher generation probabilities were observed for clonotypes shared by all four sorted-subset donors than for non-shared clonotypes.

For the CD8 naive samples, CD45RO-negative cells were positively selected for CCR7, yielding a CD45RA+CCR7+ population from which TemRA cells were excluded. Donors were healthy HIV-negative adults with no recently reported acute infections or vaccinations. Only Caucasian adults living in Nashville, Tennessee, USA were represented among the donors. Blood was collected by leukapheresis, and PBMCs were isolated by Ficoll-Histopaque density gradient centrifugation and then cryopreserved in liquid nitrogen vapor phase. Analytical flow cytometry was used to check the purity and quantity of every magnetically sorted T cell population. Genomic DNA was isolated from every sorted fraction and measured by UV absorbance on a Nanodrop 2000c. Taken from the germline V gene (reference sequence), the CDR1 and CDR2 loops are PRHDT and FYEKMQ. Measured from the cysteine to the phenylalanine, the CDR3 is 12 residues long. Just CDR3 DNA is preserved here, 36 bases in frame from base 1. The junction carries 8 bases between V and J, which are trimmed by 4 bases and 6 bases respectively.

The clonotype was recovered from a man aged 18 to 35 in good health. Some clones in this sample may be carry-over from other donors' samples. In this chain, TRBV13 is recombined with TRBJ2-3; the best D guess is TRBD1, with 5 bases matching. Sequencing was carried out using naive CD8+ T cells from PBMCs. Sample cell subset or site, as interpreted from the label and publication: CD45RA+CCR7+. The DNA sequence is TGTGCCAGCAGCTCAGGGCTGGATACGCAGTATTTT. Its product reads: CASSSGLDTQYF.